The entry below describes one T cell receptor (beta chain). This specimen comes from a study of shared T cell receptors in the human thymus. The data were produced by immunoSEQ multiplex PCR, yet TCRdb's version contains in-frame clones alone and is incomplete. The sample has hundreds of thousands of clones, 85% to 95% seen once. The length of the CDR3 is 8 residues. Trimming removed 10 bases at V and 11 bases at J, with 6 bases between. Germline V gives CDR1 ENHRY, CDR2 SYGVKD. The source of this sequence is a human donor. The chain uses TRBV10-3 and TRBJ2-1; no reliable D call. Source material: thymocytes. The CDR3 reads CATRKQFF. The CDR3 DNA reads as TGTGCCACCCGAAAGCAGTTCTTC.